This TCR beta chain was documented in a study of blood T cell repertoires in COVID-19. The overall study: PBMCs, B-cell-depleted T cells, or T cells were the source of the cDNA or gDNA that made up the material.

Germline CDR1 and CDR2: SGHRS and YFSETQ. V shed 5 bases and J 2 bases; nucleotides not matched to a gene: 14. CDR3 size: 17 residues. The repertoire was sequenced with immunoSEQ multiplex PCR; TCRdb's copy has only in-frame clones and lacks some. The sample has 95,000 to 150,000 clones, 70% to 90% seen once. Sequenced sample: peripheral blood. This receptor was identified in a human donor in a cohort sampled during active COVID-19. The chain combines TRBV5-1 with TRBJ1-1; 8 nucleotides match TRBD1. The CDR3 region has the DNA TGCGCCAGCAGGAGCCCCGGGACAGGTTACCGAAACACTGAAGCTTTCTTT. It codes for CASRSPGTGYRNTEAFF. Full variable domain (missing parts from reference TRBV5-1 and TRBJ1-1): KAGVTQTPRYLIKTRGQQVTLSCSPISGHRSVSWYQQTPGQGLQFLFEYFSETQRNKGNFPGRFSGRQFSNSRSEMNVSTLELGDSALYLCASRSPGTGYRNTEAFFGQGTRLTVV.